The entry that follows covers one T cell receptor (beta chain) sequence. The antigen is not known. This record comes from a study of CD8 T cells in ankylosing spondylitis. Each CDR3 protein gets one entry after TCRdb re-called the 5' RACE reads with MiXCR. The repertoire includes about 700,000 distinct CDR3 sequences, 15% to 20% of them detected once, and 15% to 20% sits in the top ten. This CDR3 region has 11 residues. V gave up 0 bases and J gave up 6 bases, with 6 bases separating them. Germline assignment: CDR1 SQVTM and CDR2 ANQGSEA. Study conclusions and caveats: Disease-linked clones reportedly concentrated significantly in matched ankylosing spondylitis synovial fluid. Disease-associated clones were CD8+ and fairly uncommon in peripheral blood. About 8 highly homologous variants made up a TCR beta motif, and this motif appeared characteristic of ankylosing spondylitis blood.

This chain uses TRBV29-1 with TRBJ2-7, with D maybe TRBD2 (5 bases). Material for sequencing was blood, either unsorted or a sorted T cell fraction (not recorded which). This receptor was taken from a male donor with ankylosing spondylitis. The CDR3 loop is CSVEEGSEQYF. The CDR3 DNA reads TGCAGCGTTGAAGAGGGGAGCGAGCAGTACTTC.